The 26 T cell receptor beta chains given below trace back to one sample, sequenced in a study of cytomegalovirus exposure and HLA in healthy donors (dated by TCRdb to 2016 to 2017). The receptor library was made with the immunoSEQ multiplex PCR assay. For the multiplex PCR, a mixture combining 60 forward primers for TCR Vbeta segments and 13 reverse primers for TCR Jbeta segments was used. What TCRdb holds here is the immuneACCESS table cut down to in-frame rearrangements. Part of the clones is not present; checked against another copy, under half of the missing clones reflect an unresolved V gene, and the others are unexplained. The sample table holds about 48,000 clones. Roughly 1% of the sample is in the top ten clones. The sample was PBMCs. The receptors come from a woman aged 40 to 49 in good health and CMV-seronegative.

In regard to this clone: Other DNA sequences from this sample encode an identical CDR3 as well. The chain employs TRBV14 and TRBJ2-3, with 15 bases identical to TRBD2. Germline CDR1 SGHDN, CDR2 FVKESK. Trimming took 4 bases from V and 4 from J; bases not matched to a gene: 3. There are 16 residues in the CDR3. CDR3 coding DNA: TGTGCCAGCAGCCCCCGGACTAGCGGGAGGGCAGATACGCAGTATTTT. This codes for CASSPRTSGRADTQYF.

The chain is built from TRBV5-1 and TRBJ2-7; 7 bases are shared with TRBD1. The CDR3 runs to 14 residues. Germline V lookup: CDR1 SGHRS, CDR2 YFSETQ. The trim removed 2 bases at V and 1 base at J, leaving 3 bases unmatched. The CDR3 sequence: CASSLQGSSYEQYF. CDR3 in DNA: TGCGCCAGCAGCTTACAGGGGAGTTCCTACGAGCAGTACTTC.

This chain uses TRBV6-5 with TRBJ2-4; D might be TRBD2 (6 bases). Germline V gene sequence: CDR1 MNHEY, CDR2 SVGAGI. Trimming pared 5 bases from V and 8 bases from J, leaving 13 bases between. The CDR3 extends over 13 amino acids. CDR3 bases: TGTGCCAGCAGTCTCGTGGGGGGAGACATTCAGTACTTC. Protein product: CASSLVGGDIQYF.

The chain uses TRBV30 and TRBJ1-3; D remains unclear. This CDR3 comprises 13 residues. Germline CDR1 is GTSNPN and CDR2 is SVGIG (reference sequence). V lost 2 bases to trimming and J lost 3 bases, with 8 bases between them. CDR3 residues: CAWSSGSGNTIYF. The CDR3 region has the DNA TGTGCCTGGAGTTCCGGGAGTGGAAACACCATATATTTT.

The gene calls are TRBV5-1 and TRBJ1-1; 8 bases match TRBD1. V lost 4 bases and J lost 0; bases outside the gene matches: 8. Germline CDR1 and CDR2: SGHRS and YFSETQ. The CDR3 has 16 amino acids. For the CDR3, the DNA is TGCGCCAGCAGCCCCGCACAGGGGGGTATGAACACTGAAGCTTTCTTT. Amino acids: CASSPAQGGMNTEAFF.

The genes are TRBV28 and TRBJ2-7; TRBD2 matches 14 bases. The CDR3 has 15 residues. The V and J ends lost 5 bases and 3 bases, in that order; junction bases with no gene match: 3. The V gene's germline CDR1 is MDHEN and CDR2 SYDVKM. Here the CDR3 DNA reads TGTGCCAGCAGTCGGACTAGCGGGAGGAGCTACGAGCAGTACTTC. It codes for CASSRTSGRSYEQYF.

CDR3 region: CASSQEGGAAQETQYF. The CDR3, as DNA: TGCGCCAGCAGCCAAGAAGGGGGAGCGGCTCAAGAGACCCAGTACTTC. V is TRBV4-3 and J is TRBJ2-5; D perhaps matches TRBD1 (6 bases). The CDR3 has 16 residues. Deletions cut 0 bases from V and 2 bases from J, with 13 bases between. Germline V gene sequence: CDR1 LGHNA, CDR2 YSLEER.

J is TRBJ1-1 and V is TRBV6-5, with D possibly matching TRBD1 (6 bases). Trimming removed 0 bases at V and 1 base at J, with 9 bases between. Looked up from germline, CDR1 is MNHEY and CDR2 is SVGAGI. This CDR3 is 15 amino acids long. The CDR3 DNA follows: TGTGCCAGCAGTTACTCCCCGACAGGGAACACTGAAGCTTTCTTT. Translation: CASSYSPTGNTEAFF.

The chain joins TRBV30 to TRBJ2-3, with TRBD2 matching 10 bases. The CDR3 covers 15 residues. Unmatched junction bases numbered 2, after V lost 2 bases and J lost 0 bases. Germline V gene lookup returns CDR1 GTSNPN and CDR2 SVGIG (reference sequence). The CDR3 nucleotides are TGTGCCTGGAGTACTAGCGGGATGAGCACAGATACGCAGTATTTT. The encoded protein is CAWSTSGMSTDTQYF.

The chain carries TRBV18 and TRBJ2-3, with TRBD2 identical over 13 bases. The CDR3 is 18 amino acids. Looked up from germline, CDR1 is KGHSH and CDR2 is LQKENI. V dropped 4 bases and J dropped 2; count of bases not matched to a gene: 9. CDR3 amino acids: CASSLFPGLAGDTDTQYF. CDR3 bases: TGTGCCAGCTCACTCTTTCCTGGACTAGCGGGAGACACAGATACGCAGTATTTT.

The chain couples TRBV18 to TRBJ1-5, with D possibly being TRBD1 (5 bases). V was clipped by 0 bases and J by 5 bases, with 11 bases between them. This CDR3 spans 15 amino acids. Germline CDR1 and CDR2: KGHSH and LQKENI. The CDR3 here is CASSPPEGVYQPQHF. The CDR3 nucleotides read TGTGCCAGCTCACCACCTGAAGGGGTGTATCAGCCCCAGCATTTT.

The CDR3 region has the DNA TGTGCCAGCAGATCATCTAACTATGGCTACACCTTC. It codes for CASRSSNYGYTF. The chain employs TRBV25-1 and TRBJ1-2; D remains unclear. The germline V gene has CDR1 MGHDK and CDR2 SYGVNS. This CDR3 region has 12 residues. Between the trimmed V and J ends, which lost 6 bases and 0 bases, there was a span of 5 bases.

J is TRBJ1-3 and V is TRBV19; D gene unclear. Trimming removed 6 bases from V and 0 bases from J, with 9 bases in between. CDR1 is LNHDA, CDR2 SQIVND, per germline (reference sequence). The CDR3 extends over 14 amino acids. The CDR3 DNA reads as TGTGCCAGTAGCCGGGTGGGCTCTGGAAACACCATATATTTT. It is translated as CASSRVGSGNTIYF. The variable domain in full, completed from reference TRBV19 and TRBJ1-3, reads DGGITQSPKYLFRKEGQNVTLSCEQNLNHDAMYWYRQDPGQGLRLIYYSQIVNDFQKGDIAEGYSVSREKKESFPLTVTSAQKNPTAFYLCASSRVGSGNTIYFGEGSWLTVV.

This chain joins TRBV5-1 and TRBJ2-5, with D possibly TRBD2 on 5 matching bases. CDR3 length: 14 amino acids. Deletions cut 2 bases from V and 2 bases from J, with 10 bases between. Germline lookup yields CDR1 SGHRS and CDR2 YFSETQ. Here the CDR3 reads CASSFRTGQETQYF. The CDR3 nucleotides are TGCGCCAGCAGCTTTAGGACGGGACAAGAGACCCAGTACTTC.

The J gene is TRBJ1-1, the V gene TRBV5-1; TRBD1 matches 8 bases. The CDR3 spans 14 residues. V dropped 2 bases and J dropped 3; count of bases not matched to a gene: 3. CDR1 is SGHRS and CDR2 is YFSETQ in the germline V gene. Here the CDR3 DNA reads TGCGCCAGCAGCTTCAGGGGGCGCGACACTGAAGCTTTCTTT. It encodes CASSFRGRDTEAFF.

The chain recombines TRBV7-9 with TRBJ1-2; a possible D gene is TRBD1 (6 bases). The germline V gene has CDR1 SEHNR and CDR2 FQNEAQ (reference sequence). There are 14 residues in the CDR3. Trimming removed 3 bases from V and 8 bases from J, with 16 bases in between. The CDR3 protein is CASSLGGADQGYTF. The CDR3 coding sequence is TGTGCCAGCAGCTTGGGGGGGGCAGACCAGGGCTACACCTTC. Looking up the rest from reference TRBV7-9 and TRBJ1-2 gives the full variable domain: DTGVSQNPRHKITKRGQNVTFRCDPISEHNRLYWYRQTLGQGPEFLTYFQNEAQLEKSRLLSDRFSAERPKGSFSTLEIQRTEQGDSAMYLCASSLGGADQGYTFGSGTRLTVV.

V gene TRBV7-2 combines with J gene TRBJ1-2; the match to TRBD1 covers 8 bases. This CDR3 comprises 16 residues. Unmatched junction bases numbered 13, after V lost 2 bases and J lost 8 bases. Germline CDR1 and CDR2: SGHTA and FQGNSA. The CDR3 bases are TGTGCCAGCAGCTTATCTCTTTCCGACAGGGGTAGAGGCTACACCTTC. Protein product: CASSLSLSDRGRGYTF. Based on the CDR3 plus reference TRBV7-2 and TRBJ1-2, the full variable domain is GAGVSQSPSNKVTEKGKDVELRCDPISGHTALYWYRQSLGQGLEFLIYFQGNSAPDKSGLPSDRFSAERTGGSVSTLTIQRTQQEDSAVYLCASSLSLSDRGRGYTFGSGTRLTVV.

The genes are TRBV4-1 and TRBJ2-3, with TRBD2 as a possible D gene (5 bases). The ends were cut back, 4 bases at V and 0 bases at J, with 14 bases in the middle. The length of the CDR3 is 16 residues. CDR1 MGHRA and CDR2 YSYEKL come from the germline V gene. The CDR3 DNA sequence: TGCGCCAGCAGCCCCCCCATAGCGTCTAGCACAGATACGCAGTATTTT. It translates to CASSPPIASSTDTQYF.

The chain combines TRBV11-3 with TRBJ2-1, with a tentative D call TRBD2 (6 bases). V was shortened by 5 bases and J by 7 bases, with 18 bases between the two germline ends. The CDR3 is 15 amino acids. CDR1 is SGHNT, CDR2 YENEEA, per germline. The CDR3 coding sequence is TGTGCCAGCAGCCCCCGACTAGAGTCGTTGAATGAGCAGTTCTTC. This encodes CASSPRLESLNEQFF.

This chain links TRBV28 with TRBJ1-5, with unresolved D. The CDR3 spans 15 residues. V dropped 2 bases and J dropped 2 bases, with 10 bases sitting between them. Germline values: CDR1 MDHEN, CDR2 SYDVKM. This chain's CDR3 is CASSLGPPGNQPQHF. In DNA form, the CDR3 reads TGTGCCAGCAGTTTAGGGCCCCCGGGCAATCAGCCCCAGCATTTT.

The V call is TRBV5-1, the J call TRBJ2-1; 10 bases align to TRBD2. CDR3 size: 14 residues. Looked up from germline, CDR1 is SGHRS and CDR2 is YFSETQ. V was clipped by 6 bases and J by 6 bases; unmatched bases: 6. This chain's CDR3 is CASTLAGVSNEQFF. The DNA of the CDR3 is TGCGCCAGCACCCTAGCGGGAGTCTCCAATGAGCAGTTCTTC.

The chain couples TRBV18 to TRBJ2-1, with 8 bases lining up with TRBD2. The germline gives CDR1 KGHSH, CDR2 LQKENI. This CDR3 has 15 residues. The trim removed 2 bases at V and 5 bases at J, leaving 5 bases unmatched. The CDR3 region is CASSPISGSNNEQFF. The CDR3 DNA reads as TGTGCCAGCTCACCAATCAGCGGGAGTAACAATGAGCAGTTCTTC.

This chain uses TRBV29-1 with TRBJ2-1; 7 bases map to TRBD1. The germline V gene has CDR1 SQVTM and CDR2 ANQGSEA. The CDR3 contains 15 residues. J was trimmed by 2 bases and V by 7 bases; bases with no gene match: 11. CDR3 residues: CSEVGDSRTYNEQFF. The CDR3 DNA reads TGCAGCGAAGTCGGGGACAGTCGGACCTACAATGAGCAGTTCTTC.

This chain connects TRBV18 to TRBJ1-3, with D perhaps matching TRBD1 (5 bases). CDR1 is KGHSH and CDR2 is LQKENI in the germline V gene. CDR3 length: 20 residues. V gave up 3 bases and J gave up 0 bases, with 24 bases separating them. The chain's CDR3 is CASSPVIGDSRTGSGNTIYF. The CDR3 DNA follows: TGTGCCAGCTCACCTGTAATTGGGGACTCTCGGACGGGCTCTGGAAACACCATATATTTT.

The genes are TRBV6-5 and TRBJ2-7; D not resolved. The germline V gene has CDR1 MNHEY and CDR2 SVGAGI. The CDR3 is made up of 11 amino acids. Trimming cost V 7 bases and J 3 bases, with 7 bases left between them. CDR3: CASTTGYEQYF. CDR3 DNA sequence: TGTGCCAGCACCACGGGCTACGAGCAGTACTTC.

The chain joins TRBV19 to TRBJ1-2; 8 bases fit TRBD1. The CDR3 totals 14 residues. Germline-derived CDR1 and CDR2 are LNHDA and SQIVND (reference sequence). V was pared by 3 bases and J by 2 bases, with 2 bases of the junction left unmatched. The CDR3 bases are TGTGCCAGTAGTATGGGGGACAGGAACTATGGCTACACCTTC. Protein product: CASSMGDRNYGYTF.